These T cell receptor beta chains were read from a single sample in a study of T cells after yellow fever vaccination. TCRdb itself ran the 5' RACE reads through MiXCR, one entry per CDR3 protein. The data show about 500,000 distinct CDR3 sequences, roughly a sixth seen once. The sequences come from PBMCs, collected more than 4 days after the first yellow fever vaccination. The receptors here all came from a man between 18 and 29 years old who received the YFV17D yellow fever vaccine. Both conserved end residues are part of each CDR3. A D gene is named only where the DNA matches it firmly. Clone size appears in some rows only: once, few, many, or a class for an expanded clone.

J gene	V gene	clone size	D gene	CDR3 DNA	CDR3 protein
TRBJ2-5	TRBV2	.	.	TGTGCCAGCAGTGATCTCGAGACCCAGTACTTC	CASSDLETQYF
TRBJ1-5	TRBV10-3	.	TRBD1	TGTGCCAGCGGGACAGCAGGAGAGCCCCAGCATTTT	CASGTAGEPQHF
TRBJ2-1	TRBV5-1	few	.	TGCGCCAGCAGCCTTAGGGACGGGAGCACGCCATCTATCTTC	CASSLRDGSTPSIF
TRBJ2-1	TRBV4-3	.	.	TGCGCCAGCAGCCGGTTGGGAGGAGGTGAGCAGTTCTTC	CASSRLGGGEQFF
TRBJ1-5	TRBV12-3/TRBV12-4	many	TRBD1	TGTGCCAGCAGTCCACAGGGGAATAGCAATCAGCCCCAGCATTTT	CASSPQGNSNQPQHF
TRBJ2-1	TRBV5-1	.	TRBD2	TGCGCCAGCAGCAACGGGCGACTAGCGGGGAGCGGTGAGCAGTTCTTC	CASSNGRLAGSGEQFF
TRBJ2-3	TRBV5-1	.	.	TGCGCCAGCAGCTTGGGGAACGATTTAGATACGCAGTATTTT	CASSLGNDLDTQYF
TRBJ1-1	TRBV5-1	.	.	TGCGCCAGCAGCTTGTTCCCAGGGTCGGACACTGAAGCTTTCTTT	CASSLFPGSDTEAFF
TRBJ1-1	TRBV6-1	few	.	TGTGCCAGCACCTTATCAGGCGTATGGGGCACTGAAGCTTTCTTT	CASTLSGVWGTEAFF
TRBJ1-3	TRBV25-1	.	TRBD1	TGTGCCAGCAGTCATAACAGGGGAACTGGAAACACCATATATTTT	CASSHNRGTGNTIYF
TRBJ2-3	TRBV29-1	many	.	TGCAGCGTTGACAGGACGAGCACAGATACGCAGTATTTT	CSVDRTSTDTQYF
TRBJ1-5	TRBV3-1	.	.	TGTGCCAGCCCCCAACTTTCGGTTAGCAATCAGCCCCAGCATTTT	CASPQLSVSNQPQHF
TRBJ2-1	TRBV21-1	.	.	TGTGCCAGCAGCAAAGCCTCGAGCGGGGGGGACAATGAGCAGTTCTTC	CASSKASSGGDNEQFF
TRBJ1-2	TRBV4-3	.	.	TGCGCCAGCAGTCTGACTCAGGTGGTTGGTGGCTACACCTTC	CASSLTQVVGGYTF
TRBJ2-2	TRBV14	few	.	TGTGCCAGCAGCCCCCCAAGACCCGGACCCGGGGAGCTGTTTTTT	CASSPPRPGPGELFF
TRBJ2-3	TRBV9	.	.	TGTGCCAGCAGCGTAGGGCCAGGCGCAGATACGCAGTATTTT	CASSVGPGADTQYF
TRBJ2-5	TRBV6-5	few	TRBD1	TGTGCCAGCAGTTACGGTCAGACAGGGGGCGAGGTTAGAGAGACCCAGTACTTC	CASSYGQTGGEVRETQYF
TRBJ1-5	TRBV20-1	.	.	TGCAGTGCTACTCTGGACGAGACTAGCAATCAGCCCCAGCATTTT	CSATLDETSNQPQHF
TRBJ2-2	TRBV4-2	.	.	TGTGCCAGCAGCCAAGAGTTATGGGAAGGAGACACCGGGGAGCTGTTTTTT	CASSQELWEGDTGELFF
TRBJ1-1	TRBV24-1	few	.	TGTGCCACCAGTGATTTATACGGTGGGGCTTTCTTT	CATSDLYGGAFF
TRBJ2-5	TRBV7-2	.	TRBD1	TGTGCCAGCAGCCTACAGGGGATTGAAGAGACCCAGTACTTC	CASSLQGIEETQYF
TRBJ2-1	TRBV7-9	.	.	TGTGCCAGCCTAGACGTGTACAATGAGCAGTTCTTC	CASLDVYNEQFF
TRBJ2-1	TRBV27	few	TRBD2	TGTGCCAGCAGTTTTCTAGCGGGGGGTAATGAGCAGTTCTTC	CASSFLAGGNEQFF
TRBJ1-1	TRBV9	few	.	TGTGCCAGCAGCGTAGACGGGGTGGACACTGAAGCTTTCTTT	CASSVDGVDTEAFF
TRBJ1-1	TRBV7-2	few	.	TGTGCCAGCAGCCAAGACTTCGGGGAAGCTTTCTTT	CASSQDFGEAFF
TRBJ2-7	TRBV3-1	many	.	TGTGCCAGCAGCCAAGATAGGGTAAGGGAATGCGAGCAGTACTTC	CASSQDRVRECEQYF
TRBJ2-5	TRBV10-3	few	TRBD2	TGTGCCATCAGTGACTCGCGGGGGGCCCAAGAGACCCAGTACTTC	CAISDSRGAQETQYF
TRBJ1-4	TRBV2	.	.	TGTGCCAGCTTCCCGGGACTCGGTGGTGAAAAACTGTTTTTT	CASFPGLGGEKLFF
TRBJ2-5	TRBV20-1	few	TRBD2	TGCAGTGCTAATAGACTAGCGGGGACCCAGTACTTC	CSANRLAGTQYF
TRBJ2-1	TRBV23-1	.	.	TGCGCCAGCAGTGGGCCTGGGGGCTCCCTTTTTAACAATGAGCAGTTCTTC	CASSGPGGSLFNNEQFF
TRBJ2-3	TRBV12-3/TRBV12-4	.	TRBD2	TGTGCCAGCAGTCCCGTGGCGGGGGGAGACACAGATACGCAGTATTTT	CASSPVAGGDTDTQYF
TRBJ1-2	TRBV7-3	.	.	TGTGCCAGCAGCTCAGGGCGGGGGCGAATATATGGCTACACCTTC	CASSSGRGRIYGYTF
TRBJ1-5	TRBV7-2	.	.	TGTGCCAGCAGCTTAGAAGGGTTTAGGAGCAATCAGCCCCAGCATTTT	CASSLEGFRSNQPQHF
TRBJ2-1	TRBV6-2/TRBV6-3	.	TRBD1	TGTGCCAGCAGTTACCGAAATCCGGGACAGGGCTATGAGCAGTTCTTC	CASSYRNPGQGYEQFF
TRBJ2-2	TRBV4-2	.	.	TGTGCCAGCAGCCAACGGGTAGGGGAGCTGTTTTTT	CASSQRVGELFF
TRBJ1-4	TRBV5-1	few	.	TGCGCCAGCAGCTTGAGAGGTGATAATGAAAAACTGTTTTTT	CASSLRGDNEKLFF
TRBJ1-1	TRBV18	.	TRBD1	TGTGCCAGCTCACTCACCTCCGGGACAGGGGGTACTGAAGCTTTCTTT	CASSLTSGTGGTEAFF
TRBJ2-5	TRBV6-2/TRBV6-3	few	TRBD1	TGTGCCAGCAGTTGGACCGGGACAGGAGGGGAGACCCAGTACTTC	CASSWTGTGGETQYF
TRBJ1-2	TRBV28	many	.	TGTGCCAGCAGTTTATTGGAGGGGTCCCTGCGCGGCTACACCTTC	CASSLLEGSLRGYTF
TRBJ1-2	TRBV10-3	few	.	TGTGCCCTTCGGGCCCCCGGCGGCTACACCTTC	CALRAPGGYTF